Listed below are T cell receptor beta chains from one sample, sequenced in a study of Ad26.COV2.S vaccination and SARS-CoV-2 variants. Here immunoSEQ multiplex PCR was the method, and the copy in TCRdb shows in-frame clones only, minus some. The sample carries about 350,000 clones, 75% to 90% recorded once. Sequenced here: peripheral blood, sampled in a trial of Ad26.COV2.S vaccine versus placebo. These receptors all stem from a person between 18 and 59 years old who received the Ad26.COV2.S COVID-19 vaccine or a placebo. Each CDR3 is given with its conserved first and last residue. The order of the fields is CDR3 DNA, CDR3 protein, V gene, D gene, clone size, J gene. D genes are given only for firm matches. Clone size is stated in some rows and not others, as once, few, many or a class when expanded.

CDR3 DNA: TGTGCCAGCAGTCCACGACAGGGGAGCTATGGCTACACCTTC; CDR3 protein: CASSPRQGSYGYTF; V gene: TRBV28; D gene: TRBD1; clone size: -; J gene: TRBJ1-2
CDR3 DNA: TGTGCCATCACCTCTGGATTTAATTCACCCCTCCACTTT; CDR3 protein: CAITSGFNSPLHF; V gene: TRBV10-3; D gene: -; clone size: -; J gene: TRBJ1-6
CDR3 DNA: TGTGCCAGCAAGGGACAGGGTTACACTGAAGCTTTCTTT; CDR3 protein: CASKGQGYTEAFF; V gene: TRBV9; D gene: TRBD1; clone size: -; J gene: TRBJ1-1
CDR3 DNA: TGTGCCAGTAGTGATGACAGAAATAGCAATCAGCCCCAGCATTTT; CDR3 protein: CASSDDRNSNQPQHF; V gene: TRBV19; D gene: -; clone size: few; J gene: TRBJ1-5
CDR3 DNA: TGTGCCAGCAGCAGCCACAGGGGGCAAGGAGAGACCCAGTACTTC; CDR3 protein: CASSSHRGQGETQYF; V gene: TRBV5-6; D gene: TRBD1; clone size: -; J gene: TRBJ2-5
CDR3 DNA: TGTGCCACCGGGACTAGCGACTCCTACGAGCAGTACTTC; CDR3 protein: CATGTSDSYEQYF; V gene: TRBV10-3; D gene: TRBD2; clone size: few; J gene: TRBJ2-7
CDR3 DNA: TGTGCCAGCAGCTTGCAATCCCACGGGGGTAGTGGAAACACCATATATTTT; CDR3 protein: CASSLQSHGGSGNTIYF; V gene: TRBV5-6; D gene: -; clone size: once; J gene: TRBJ1-3
CDR3 DNA: TGTGCCAGCAGCAGTACAGGACCCTATGGCTACACCTTC; CDR3 protein: CASSSTGPYGYTF; V gene: TRBV6-5; D gene: -; clone size: once; J gene: TRBJ1-2
CDR3 DNA: TGCGCCAGCAGCCAAGTTACGGGAGTCTACGGATATACGCAGTATTTT; CDR3 protein: CASSQVTGVYGYTQYF; V gene: TRBV4-3; D gene: -; clone size: -; J gene: TRBJ2-3
CDR3 DNA: TGTGCCAGCAGCTGGAAGCAGGGAGGGGCAGATACGCAGTATTTT; CDR3 protein: CASSWKQGGADTQYF; V gene: TRBV5-4; D gene: TRBD2; clone size: -; J gene: TRBJ2-3
CDR3 DNA: TGCGCCAGCAGCCAGGGGCGGGGCGTCTATGAGCAGTTCTTC; CDR3 protein: CASSQGRGVYEQFF; V gene: TRBV4-3; D gene: -; clone size: -; J gene: TRBJ2-1
CDR3 DNA: TGTGCCAGCAGAAGAGGCCTAGGACTAGCGGGAGGGCGGGGAAACACCGGGGAGCTGTTTTTT; CDR3 protein: CASRRGLGLAGGRGNTGELFF; V gene: TRBV3-1/TRBV3-2; D gene: TRBD2; clone size: -; J gene: TRBJ2-2
CDR3 DNA: TGTGCCTGGAGGTCCCCGGGACTAGCGGGAGGGGGTGAGCAGTTCTTC; CDR3 protein: CAWRSPGLAGGGEQFF; V gene: TRBV30; D gene: TRBD2; clone size: -; J gene: TRBJ2-1
CDR3 DNA: TGTGCCAGCAGCTCGGGACAGGATTCCTATGGCTACACCTTC; CDR3 protein: CASSSGQDSYGYTF; V gene: TRBV5-4; D gene: TRBD1; clone size: -; J gene: TRBJ1-2
CDR3 DNA: TGTGCCAGCTCCCAGTCGGAGGCCAACTATGGCTACACCTTC; CDR3 protein: CASSQSEANYGYTF; V gene: TRBV18; D gene: -; clone size: -; J gene: TRBJ1-2
CDR3 DNA: TGTGCCAGCAGTGACGGGGGTAGGAGGGGGGATGAGCAGTTCTTC; CDR3 protein: CASSDGGRRGDEQFF; V gene: TRBV6-4; D gene: -; clone size: -; J gene: TRBJ2-1
CDR3 DNA: TGTGCCAGCAGCTTGGTTCCGCAGGGGGCGAAGAGCTCTGGAAACACCATATATTTT; CDR3 protein: CASSLVPQGAKSSGNTIYF; V gene: TRBV5-6; D gene: TRBD1; clone size: -; J gene: TRBJ1-3
CDR3 DNA: TGTGCCAGCAGCCAAGGCCGTTTGAGGAGGGGTAATGAAAAACTGTTTTTT; CDR3 protein: CASSQGRLRRGNEKLFF; V gene: TRBV14; D gene: -; clone size: few; J gene: TRBJ1-4
CDR3 DNA: TGTGCCAGTAGTGCCTTGGGAGGTGGCACCGGGGAGCTGTTTTTT; CDR3 protein: CASSALGGGTGELFF; V gene: TRBV19; D gene: -; clone size: -; J gene: TRBJ2-2
CDR3 DNA: TGTGCCTGGCAGGAGAGCTCCTATAATTCACCCCTCCACTTT; CDR3 protein: CAWQESSYNSPLHF; V gene: TRBV30; D gene: -; clone size: -; J gene: TRBJ1-6
CDR3 DNA: TGTGCCAGCAGTGCACGGGGGCCGACTGAAGCTTTCTTT; CDR3 protein: CASSARGPTEAFF; V gene: TRBV2; D gene: -; clone size: -; J gene: TRBJ1-1
CDR3 DNA: TGTGCCAGCAGTTCCGGGTACAGGGGGCTTAGCAATCAGCCCCAGCATTTT; CDR3 protein: CASSSGYRGLSNQPQHF; V gene: TRBV28; D gene: TRBD1; clone size: few; J gene: TRBJ1-5
CDR3 DNA: TGTGCCAGCAGTTACCCCGGACAGTCCTCAACCTACGAGCAGTACTTC; CDR3 protein: CASSYPGQSSTYEQYF; V gene: TRBV6-6; D gene: -; clone size: -; J gene: TRBJ2-7
CDR3 DNA: TGTGCCAGCAGCCAGCCGGGCTATGGCTACACCTTC; CDR3 protein: CASSQPGYGYTF; V gene: TRBV6-5; D gene: -; clone size: -; J gene: TRBJ1-2
CDR3 DNA: TGTGCTAGTGGGGGGGACAGGACCCTCCCAGATACGCAGTATTTT; CDR3 protein: CASGGDRTLPDTQYF; V gene: TRBV12-5; D gene: TRBD1; clone size: -; J gene: TRBJ2-3
CDR3 DNA: TGTGCCAGCAGCCACGATCTAGATTCCGGGGAGCTGTTTTTT; CDR3 protein: CASSHDLDSGELFF; V gene: TRBV4-2; D gene: -; clone size: -; J gene: TRBJ2-2
CDR3 DNA: TGTGCCTGGACAGGGGCTATGAACACTGAAGCTTTCTTT; CDR3 protein: CAWTGAMNTEAFF; V gene: TRBV30; D gene: -; clone size: -; J gene: TRBJ1-1
CDR3 DNA: TGTGCCAGTAGTATGTTCGCAGAAACCGGGGAGCTGTTTTTT; CDR3 protein: CASSMFAETGELFF; V gene: TRBV19; D gene: -; clone size: -; J gene: TRBJ2-2
CDR3 DNA: TGTGCCAGCAGCCCCTCGCGGACAGGACTCAATTCACCCCTCCACTTT; CDR3 protein: CASSPSRTGLNSPLHF; V gene: TRBV7-2; D gene: TRBD1; clone size: -; J gene: TRBJ1-6
CDR3 DNA: TGCGCCAGCAGCCAGCGGACTAGCCCCTACGAGCAGTACTTC; CDR3 protein: CASSQRTSPYEQYF; V gene: TRBV5-1; D gene: TRBD2; clone size: -; J gene: TRBJ2-7
CDR3 DNA: TGTGCCAGCTCGTTAAACAGGGGAACCTACGAGCAGTACTTC; CDR3 protein: CASSLNRGTYEQYF; V gene: TRBV18; D gene: TRBD1; clone size: -; J gene: TRBJ2-7
CDR3 DNA: TGTGCCAGCAGCTTAAAAGCGGGGTACCAAGAGACCCAGTACTTC; CDR3 protein: CASSLKAGYQETQYF; V gene: TRBV11-2; D gene: TRBD2; clone size: -; J gene: TRBJ2-5
CDR3 DNA: TGCGCCAGCAGCTTGGCCAGGGGGAATACAGCGAACACCGGGGAGCTGTTTTTT; CDR3 protein: CASSLARGNTANTGELFF; V gene: TRBV5-1; D gene: TRBD1; clone size: -; J gene: TRBJ2-2
CDR3 DNA: TGTGCCAGCAGCTTAGGCGAGAACCACAATGAGCAGTTCTTC; CDR3 protein: CASSLGENHNEQFF; V gene: TRBV7-2; D gene: -; clone size: -; J gene: TRBJ2-1
CDR3 DNA: TGTGCCAGCACCCTTTGGGGGGTTGACACCCTCCACTTT; CDR3 protein: CASTLWGVDTLHF; V gene: TRBV5-8; D gene: -; clone size: -; J gene: TRBJ1-6
CDR3 DNA: TGTGCCAGCACCCCGGGACTAGCGCTCTACAATGAGCAGTTCTTC; CDR3 protein: CASTPGLALYNEQFF; V gene: TRBV28; D gene: TRBD2; clone size: medium-sized; J gene: TRBJ2-1
CDR3 DNA: TGTGCCAGCAGCTGGAGGGACAGGGGTCCCACCGGGGAGCTGTTTTTT; CDR3 protein: CASSWRDRGPTGELFF; V gene: TRBV5-6; D gene: TRBD1; clone size: -; J gene: TRBJ2-2
CDR3 DNA: TGTGCCTGGAGTGTACGGGGACAGGGGGTCGGCTACACCTTC; CDR3 protein: CAWSVRGQGVGYTF; V gene: TRBV30; D gene: TRBD1; clone size: -; J gene: TRBJ1-2
CDR3 DNA: TGTGCCAGCAGCCCAAGAGCGTACGAGCAGTACTTC; CDR3 protein: CASSPRAYEQYF; V gene: TRBV6-7; D gene: -; clone size: -; J gene: TRBJ2-7
CDR3 DNA: TGCGCCAGTGTTAACGGGACAGGCTGCTCCAGTTCCCCCCTCTCTGGAAACACCATATATTTT; CDR3 protein: CASVNGTGCSSSPLSGNTIYF; V gene: TRBV10-1; D gene: TRBD1; clone size: -; J gene: TRBJ1-3
CDR3 DNA: TGCGCCAGCAGCCAAGAAGGGCGTAACAATCAGCCCCAGCATTTT; CDR3 protein: CASSQEGRNNQPQHF; V gene: TRBV4-3; D gene: -; clone size: once; J gene: TRBJ1-5
CDR3 DNA: TGTGCCAGCAGCCCGGCGACAGGGTACTCCTATGGCTACACCTTC; CDR3 protein: CASSPATGYSYGYTF; V gene: TRBV7-8; D gene: TRBD1; clone size: -; J gene: TRBJ1-2
CDR3 DNA: TGTGCCACCAGTGATGCCTGGTCGGGCGGCTACACCTTC; CDR3 protein: CATSDAWSGGYTF; V gene: TRBV24-1; D gene: -; clone size: -; J gene: TRBJ1-2
CDR3 DNA: TGTGCCAGTAGCATGGGACAGGGGGCGACCGGGGAGCTGTTTTTT; CDR3 protein: CASSMGQGATGELFF; V gene: TRBV19; D gene: TRBD1; clone size: few; J gene: TRBJ2-2
CDR3 DNA: TGTGCCAGCAGCTTGGACAGAACGACCTACGAGCAGTACTTC; CDR3 protein: CASSLDRTTYEQYF; V gene: TRBV13; D gene: -; clone size: once; J gene: TRBJ2-7
CDR3 DNA: TGTGCCAGCAGCTTAGGCTCAGCCTTTAATTCACCCCTCCACTTT; CDR3 protein: CASSLGSAFNSPLHF; V gene: TRBV7-9; D gene: -; clone size: -; J gene: TRBJ1-6
CDR3 DNA: TGTGCCAGCAGTTACTCTAGACTAGCGGAGTCCTACGAGCAGTACTTC; CDR3 protein: CASSYSRLAESYEQYF; V gene: TRBV6-5; D gene: TRBD2; clone size: -; J gene: TRBJ2-7
CDR3 DNA: TGTGCCAGCAGTTTAATGTATAACACTGAAGCTTTCTTT; CDR3 protein: CASSLMYNTEAFF; V gene: TRBV28; D gene: -; clone size: -; J gene: TRBJ1-1
CDR3 DNA: TGCAGTGCTAGTCCGGGGGAGCAGTATACCGGGGAGCTGTTTTTT; CDR3 protein: CSASPGEQYTGELFF; V gene: TRBV20-1; D gene: -; clone size: -; J gene: TRBJ2-2
CDR3 DNA: TGTGCCATCAGTGAGTCGATAGCGGCGGGAGAGGGGACAGATACGCAGTATTTT; CDR3 protein: CAISESIAAGEGTDTQYF; V gene: TRBV10-3; D gene: TRBD2; clone size: once; J gene: TRBJ2-3
CDR3 DNA: TGTGCCAGCAGTTTCCCAGGACAGCCCCAGCATTTT; CDR3 protein: CASSFPGQPQHF; V gene: TRBV27; D gene: -; clone size: -; J gene: TRBJ1-5
CDR3 DNA: TGTGCCTCACGGGGGGCGGGCCTCGATGGAAACACCATATATTTT; CDR3 protein: CASRGAGLDGNTIYF; V gene: TRBV10-3; D gene: -; clone size: -; J gene: TRBJ1-3
CDR3 DNA: TGTGCCAGCAGCTTAAATGCAGGGGCCTCTGGGGCCAACGTCCTGACTTTC; CDR3 protein: CASSLNAGASGANVLTF; V gene: TRBV7-3; D gene: -; clone size: -; J gene: TRBJ2-6
CDR3 DNA: TGTGCCACCAGTGAGACAGGAGGGGGTGAAGCTTTCTTT; CDR3 protein: CATSETGGGEAFF; V gene: TRBV24-1; D gene: -; clone size: -; J gene: TRBJ1-1
CDR3 DNA: TGTGCCAGCCGGCGGGACGGTCCCCGGCGCGATGAGCAGTTCTTC; CDR3 protein: CASRRDGPRRDEQFF; V gene: TRBV2; D gene: -; clone size: -; J gene: TRBJ2-1
CDR3 DNA: TGTGCCAGCTCACCACCGAAGGGGGTTGGGGACAAAAACATTCAGTACTTC; CDR3 protein: CASSPPKGVGDKNIQYF; V gene: TRBV18; D gene: -; clone size: -; J gene: TRBJ2-4